This T cell receptor beta chain was captured in a study of response to subunit inactivated influenza vaccine. Notes on the study in general: There was a suggestion from the authors that each seasonal influenza vaccination recruits few new T cells.

MiXCR was run by TCRdb on the RT-PCR reads, yielding one entry per CDR3 protein. The sample lists hundreds of thousands of distinct CDR3 sequences; about a sixth were seen once. Comments on this clonotype: Its matching antigen is unknown.

CDR1 and CDR2 (germline): DFQATT, SNEGSKA (reference sequence). The CDR3 length is 13 residues. V lost 6 bases, J lost 1 base, and 12 bases lay in between. Sequenced here: PBMCs from blood, sampled 12 days after vaccination. The sequence was collected from a man over 45 who received an inactivated influenza vaccine. The V and J genes are TRBV20-1 and TRBJ2-5, with a possible D match to TRBD2 (5 bases). The CDR3 DNA is TGCAGTGCGGAGCGGACCAGCCAAGAGACCCAGTACTTC. Translation: CSAERTSQETQYF.